The rows below give T cell receptor beta chains drawn from one sample of a study of identical twins. TCRdb independently ran MiXCR on the 5' RACE reads; one entry per CDR3 protein. Here the sample spans about 1.7 million distinct CDR3 sequences, 25% to 35% being singletons. Sequenced sample: cord blood. These receptors were collected from a newborn girl in good health. Both conserved end residues are part of each CDR3. A D gene is named only where the DNA matches it firmly. Some rows have no size entry. The others give once, few or many, or a class for an expanded clone.

v_call,j_call,clone_size,d_call,cdr3_aa,cdr3_nt
TRBV20-1,TRBJ2-1,few,TRBD2,CSARTSGGYLNNEQFF,TGCAGTGCTCGCACTAGCGGGGGGTACCTTAACAATGAGCAGTTCTTC
TRBV20-1,TRBJ1-2,.,.,CSAIRPTNYGYTF,TGCAGTGCTATTAGACCCACTAACTATGGCTACACCTTC
TRBV7-2,TRBJ2-1,few,TRBD2,CASSLDALASYNEQFF,TGTGCCAGCAGCTTAGACGCACTAGCGTCATACAATGAGCAGTTCTTC
TRBV28,TRBJ1-4,few,TRBD1,CASRTGLDEKLFF,TGTGCCAGCAGGACAGGGTTGGATGAAAAACTGTTTTTT
TRBV24-1,TRBJ2-3,few,.,CATSRGRRGPSTDTQYF,TGTGCCACCAGTCGCGGCAGACGGGGCCCGAGCACAGATACGCAGTATTTT
TRBV9,TRBJ2-5,few,TRBD2,CASSAGLAGWLETQYF,TGTGCCAGCAGCGCCGGACTAGCGGGGTGGCTGGAGACCCAGTACTTC
TRBV5-1,TRBJ1-3,.,.,CASSADRAYGNTIYF,TGCGCCAGCAGCGCCGACAGAGCTTATGGAAACACCATATATTTT
TRBV20-1,TRBJ1-1,.,TRBD1,CSASGQANTEAFF,TGCAGTGCTAGTGGACAGGCTAACACTGAAGCTTTCTTT
TRBV7-2,TRBJ1-5,.,.,CASSLAPGLSPYSNQPQHF,TGTGCCAGCAGCTTAGCCCCGGGACTCAGCCCCTATAGCAATCAGCCCCAGCATTTT
TRBV5-1,TRBJ2-1,few,TRBD2,CASSLGGRALDEQFF,TGCGCCAGCAGCTTAGGCGGGAGGGCTTTGGATGAGCAGTTCTTC
TRBV10-3,TRBJ1-5,.,TRBD1,CAIIIGTDSNQPQHF,TGTGCCATCATTATAGGGACAGATAGCAATCAGCCCCAGCATTTT
TRBV4-1,TRBJ2-7,.,.,CASSQRGGTAIYEQYF,TGCGCCAGCAGCCAACGAGGGGGGACTGCGATCTACGAGCAGTACTTC
TRBV5-1,TRBJ1-1,few,TRBD1,CASSLGDRGVPTEAFF,TGCGCCAGCAGCTTGGGGGACAGGGGGGTGCCCACTGAAGCTTTCTTT
TRBV12-3/TRBV12-4,TRBJ2-1,many,.,CASSFKRSYNEQFF,TGTGCCAGCAGTTTCAAGCGGTCCTACAATGAGCAGTTCTTC
TRBV24-1,TRBJ1-2,few,.,CATSDRRLGYGYTF,TGTGCCACCAGTGACCGGCGCTTGGGCTATGGCTACACCTTC
TRBV6-6,TRBJ1-1,few,.,CASSYPSGGRTEAFF,TGTGCCAGCAGTTACCCGTCGGGAGGGCGAACTGAAGCTTTCTTT
TRBV6-1,TRBJ1-5,.,TRBD1,CASSEARTGGASQPQHF,TGTGCCAGCAGTGAAGCGCGGACAGGGGGCGCATCTCAGCCCCAGCATTTT
TRBV21-1,TRBJ2-1,.,.,CASSNPRGGDEQFF,TGTGCCAGCAGCAATCCTAGGGGGGGGGATGAGCAGTTCTTC
TRBV30,TRBJ2-5,.,TRBD2,CACGGGGQETQYF,TGTGCCTGTGGCGGGGGGGGTCAAGAGACCCAGTACTTC
TRBV9,TRBJ2-2,few,TRBD1,CASSVDRGRTGELFF,TGTGCCAGCAGCGTAGACAGGGGGCGTACCGGGGAGCTGTTTTTT
TRBV2,TRBJ1-1,.,TRBD1,CASNPQGENTEAFF,TGTGCCAGCAACCCACAGGGGGAGAACACTGAAGCTTTCTTT
TRBV6-1,TRBJ2-7,few,.,CASNTLYEQYF,TGTGCCAGTAACACCCTCTACGAGCAGTACTTC
TRBV12-3/TRBV12-4,TRBJ2-7,many,.,CASSPSGYLYEQYF,TGTGCCAGCAGTCCAAGTGGGTACCTTTACGAGCAGTACTTC
TRBV10-3,TRBJ2-7,.,TRBD1,CAISHPDRGRVIYEQYF,TGTGCCATCAGCCACCCCGACAGGGGGCGGGTAATCTACGAGCAGTACTTC
TRBV12-3/TRBV12-4,TRBJ2-5,.,.,CASSFEYPETQYF,TGTGCCAGCAGTTTTGAGTACCCAGAGACCCAGTACTTC
TRBV5-5,TRBJ1-1,.,TRBD1,CASSPLAGGDTEAFF,TGTGCCAGCAGCCCCTTGGCAGGGGGGGACACTGAAGCTTTCTTT
TRBV14,TRBJ2-7,many,.,CASRGHTYEQYF,TGTGCCAGCAGGGGCCATACCTACGAGCAGTACTTC
TRBV9,TRBJ1-6,.,.,CASSVQATAGTPLHF,TGTGCCAGCAGCGTCCAAGCGACAGCGGGTACACCCCTCCACTTT
TRBV19,TRBJ2-4,.,.,CASSMSVAKNIQYF,TGTGCCAGTAGTATGTCGGTAGCCAAAAACATTCAGTACTTC
TRBV20-1,TRBJ2-7,.,.,CSARTVSSYEQYF,TGCAGTGCGAGGACTGTGAGCTCCTACGAGCAGTACTTC
TRBV20-1,TRBJ2-3,.,.,CSASGGGQPSTDTQYF,TGCAGTGCTAGTGGGGGTGGTCAGCCTAGCACAGATACGCAGTATTTT
TRBV7-2,TRBJ2-3,once,.,CASSLGGGPASDTQYF,TGTGCCAGCAGCTTAGGAGGCGGGCCCGCCTCAGATACGCAGTATTTT
TRBV29-1,TRBJ2-7,many,.,CSVVGVSYEQYF,TGCAGCGTTGTGGGGGTCTCCTACGAGCAGTACTTC
TRBV14,TRBJ2-1,few,TRBD2,CASSHDAGGWYNEQFF,TGTGCCAGCAGCCACGATGCGGGAGGGTGGTACAATGAGCAGTTCTTC
TRBV20-1,TRBJ1-5,few,.,CSASWDGDQPQHF,TGCAGTGCTAGCTGGGACGGGGATCAGCCCCAGCATTTT
TRBV10-3,TRBJ2-3,many,.,CAISATDTQYF,TGTGCCATCAGTGCCACAGATACGCAGTATTTT
TRBV5-1,TRBJ2-7,.,.,CASSARDWSYNEQYF,TGCGCCAGCAGCGCGCGGGACTGGTCCTACAATGAGCAGTACTTC
TRBV4-2,TRBJ2-1,few,TRBD2,CASSQESQRDPEQFF,TGTGCCAGCAGCCAAGAGTCGCAGCGGGACCCTGAGCAGTTCTTC
TRBV20-1,TRBJ2-3,many,TRBD2,CSARLAGRTDTQYF,TGCAGTGCTAGACTAGCGGGAAGGACAGATACGCAGTATTTT
TRBV5-6,TRBJ1-4,.,TRBD1,CASSPGQATEKLFF,TGTGCCAGCAGCCCTGGACAGGCGACTGAAAAACTGTTTTTT
TRBV28,TRBJ1-4,.,TRBD1,CAGGDRESNGKLFF,TGTGCCGGCGGGGACAGGGAGTCGAATGGAAAACTGTTTTTT
TRBV12-3/TRBV12-4,TRBJ2-1,.,.,CASSLWGPRELDEQFF,TGTGCCAGCAGTTTGTGGGGGCCCCGTGAGTTGGATGAGCAGTTCTTC
TRBV24-1,TRBJ2-7,.,.,CAPGPGESEQYF,TGTGCCCCGGGCCCCGGGGAAAGTGAGCAGTACTTC
TRBV28,TRBJ1-6,.,.,CASSPKHGSIYNSPLHF,TGTGCCAGCAGCCCAAAGCATGGTTCTATCTATAATTCACCCCTCCACTTT
TRBV28,TRBJ1-5,.,.,CASSDRTNQPQHF,TGTGCCAGCAGTGACAGAACTAATCAGCCCCAGCATTTT
TRBV10-3,TRBJ1-1,.,.,CAIGLGRDTEAFF,TGTGCCATTGGATTAGGTAGGGACACTGAAGCTTTCTTT
TRBV6-6,TRBJ1-3,.,TRBD1,CASSYSRGPGNTIYF,TGTGCCAGCAGTTACTCCAGGGGGCCTGGAAACACCATATATTTT
TRBV24-1,TRBJ1-1,.,.,CAASAPREWTEAFF,TGTGCCGCCAGTGCCCCACGCGAGTGGACTGAAGCTTTCTTT
TRBV29-1,TRBJ1-2,many,TRBD1,CSSQTGGYGYTF,TGCAGCTCTCAAACAGGGGGCTATGGCTACACCTTC
TRBV7-2,TRBJ2-7,few,.,CASSSDYFPPYEQYF,TGTGCCAGCAGCTCCGACTACTTTCCTCCCTACGAGCAGTACTTC
TRBV25-1,TRBJ2-7,many,.,CASSEYPYEQYF,TGTGCCAGCAGTGAATATCCCTACGAGCAGTACTTC
TRBV5-1,TRBJ2-7,few,.,CASKLGYEQYF,TGCGCCAGCAAATTGGGCTACGAGCAGTACTTC
TRBV5-5,TRBJ1-1,.,.,CASSLALFELAFF,TGTGCCAGCAGCTTGGCACTTTTCGAATTAGCTTTCTTT
TRBV6-1,TRBJ1-5,.,.,CATLDGNSNQPQHF,TGTGCCACCCTGGACGGTAATAGCAATCAGCCCCAGCATTTT
TRBV19,TRBJ2-7,.,.,CASSLHRGSTYEQYF,TGTGCCAGTAGTCTCCACCGTGGCAGCACCTACGAGCAGTACTTC
TRBV2,TRBJ2-1,few,TRBD2,CASRLAELYNEQFF,TGTGCCAGCAGGCTAGCGGAACTCTACAATGAGCAGTTCTTC
TRBV27,TRBJ2-5,few,.,CASSLGGVRYQETQYF,TGTGCCAGCAGTTTAGGGGGCGTAAGGTACCAAGAGACCCAGTACTTC
TRBV20-1,TRBJ2-1,.,.,CSAREVTGVRDEQFF,TGCAGTGCTAGAGAAGTCACGGGAGTAAGGGATGAGCAGTTCTTC